These 3 T cell receptor beta chains were all obtained from the same sample, sequenced in a study of blood T cell repertoires in COVID-19. TCRdb's copy holds only in-frame clones and misses some; the assay was immunoSEQ multiplex PCR. In the table there are about 440,000 clones, around nine tenths of which are singletons. Specimen: peripheral blood. Receptor source: a woman younger than 45 with acute or convalescent COVID-19.

The chain recombines TRBV18 with TRBJ1-2; weak D call: TRBD1 (5 bases). Deletions cut 3 bases from V and 2 bases from J, with 10 bases between. Germline CDR1 is KGHSH and CDR2 is LQKENI. The CDR3 covers 14 residues. CDR3: CASSPERQNYGYTF. The CDR3 nucleotides are TGTGCCAGCTCACCGGAGAGACAGAACTATGGCTACACCTTC. Full variable domain (missing parts from reference TRBV18 and TRBJ1-2): NAGVMQNPRHLVRRRGQEARLRCSPMKGHSHVYWYRQLPEEGLKFMVYLQKENIIDESGMPKERFSAEFPKEGPSILRIQQVVRGDSAAYFCASSPERQNYGYTFGSGTRLTVV.

A few counts support this clone. This chain connects TRBV6-2 or TRBV6-3 to TRBJ2-2, with 11 nucleotides matching TRBD2. The CDR3 consists of 17 residues. The germline gives CDR1 MNHEY, CDR2 SVGEGT. V shed 6 bases and J 7 bases; nucleotides not matched to a gene: 13. The CDR3: CASSQILAGGPNGELFF. The CDR3 DNA reads TGTGCCAGCAGCCAGATCTTAGCGGGGGGGCCAAACGGGGAGCTGTTTTTT.

The rearrangement links TRBV2 to TRBJ1-2; D is undetermined. CDR1 is SNHLY, CDR2 FYNNEI, per germline. V gave up 10 bases and J gave up 3 bases, with 9 bases separating them. The CDR3 has 11 amino acids. The CDR3 sequence: CATYAYYGYTF. In DNA, the CDR3 is TGTGCCACCTACGCCTACTATGGCTACACCTTC.